These T cell receptor beta chains were read from a single sample in a study of OX40 agonist ivuxolimab in advanced cancers. Measured with immunoSEQ multiplex PCR; TCRdb has only the in-frame clones, and not every one. The sample shows under 1,500 clones, around four fifths of them seen only once. This sample was obtained in a trial of the OX40 agonist ivuxolimab. The receptors derive from an adult with an advanced solid tumor such as melanoma, head and neck, liver or kidney cancer. Each CDR3 is given with its conserved first and last residue. Each record gives: D gene, J gene, V gene, clone size, CDR3 protein, CDR3 DNA. The D gene is left open where the match is weak. Not every row has a clone size; where given, it reads once, few, many or a size class.

.,TRBJ2-1,TRBV7-6,.,CASSQSPRENEQFF,TGTGCCAGCAGCCAGTCACCCCGCGAGAATGAGCAGTTCTTC
TRBD1,TRBJ1-1,TRBV11-3,once,CASSSTGRMNLNTEAFF,TGTGCCAGCAGCTCGACAGGGAGAATGAACTTGAACACTGAAGCTTTCTTT
TRBD1,TRBJ1-5,TRBV6-8,.,CASSYSHRGDQPQHF,TGTGCCAGCAGTTACTCGCACAGGGGCGATCAGCCCCAGCATTTT
TRBD1,TRBJ1-4,TRBV15,.,CATSTDRGLEYEKLFF,TGTGCCACCAGCACAGACAGGGGGCTTGAATATGAAAAACTGTTTTTT
.,TRBJ1-1,TRBV6-8,.,CASSTGGGGRTEAFF,TGTGCCAGCAGTACCGGGGGGGGCGGACGCACTGAAGCTTTCTTT
TRBD1,TRBJ1-1,TRBV28,.,CASSSFRGRITEAFF,TGTGCCAGCAGTTCCTTTAGGGGGCGGATTACTGAAGCTTTCTTT
TRBD2,TRBJ2-5,TRBV19,.,CASSPFGLAGSRGETQYF,TGTGCCAGTAGTCCTTTCGGACTAGCGGGGTCCCGGGGTGAGACCCAGTACTTC
.,TRBJ2-6,TRBV11-3,.,CASSPGGTGANVLTF,TGTGCCAGCAGCCCCGGGGGCACTGGGGCCAACGTCCTGACTTTC
.,TRBJ2-2,TRBV10-2,.,CASRTAGTGELFF,TGCGCCAGCAGGACAGCGGGCACCGGGGAGCTGTTTTTT
TRBD1,TRBJ1-1,TRBV15,.,CATSSERWGQKTFF,TGTGCCACCAGCAGCGAAAGGTGGGGACAGAAAACTTTCTTT
.,TRBJ1-1,TRBV18,.,CASSSTGRTEAFF,TGTGCCAGCTCATCCACAGGGCGGACTGAAGCTTTCTTT
.,TRBJ2-3,TRBV9,.,CASSAPTGGTDTQYF,TGTGCCAGCAGTGCTCCCACCGGGGGCACAGATACGCAGTATTTT
.,TRBJ1-2,TRBV6-8,.,CAISLQGGNYGYTF,TGTGCCATCAGCCTGCAAGGAGGGAACTATGGCTACACCTTC
.,TRBJ2-7,TRBV6-8,.,CASSYGLTRGEQYF,TGTGCCAGCAGTTACGGGCTGACCCGGGGCGAGCAGTACTTC
TRBD2,TRBJ2-7,TRBV25-1,.,CASGFSKAGPHNYEQYF,TGTGCCAGCGGATTCTCGAAAGCGGGACCACACAACTACGAGCAGTACTTC
TRBD1,TRBJ1-4,TRBV11-3,few,CASSASGTVGEKLFF,TGTGCCAGCAGCGCCTCCGGGACAGTGGGCGAAAAACTGTTTTTT
.,TRBJ1-6,TRBV15,few,CATSRDPGRLNSPLHF,TGTGCCACCAGCAGAGATCCGGGACGCCTTAATTCACCCCTCCACTTT
TRBD2,TRBJ2-5,TRBV6-8,few,CASRTAGGRRETQYF,TGTGCCAGCAGGACAGCGGGAGGGAGAAGGGAGACCCAGTACTTC
.,TRBJ2-7,TRBV6-8,.,CASSYAAKPYEQYF,TGTGCCAGCAGTTACGCGGCTAAACCCTACGAGCAGTACTTC
.,TRBJ2-2,TRBV4-1,.,CASSLYDRATGELFF,TGCGCCAGCAGCCTGTACGACAGAGCCACCGGGGAGCTGTTTTTT
.,TRBJ2-3,TRBV6-8,.,CASSFGRPRVDFTDTQYF,TGTGCCAGCAGTTTCGGACGGCCAAGGGTTGATTTCACAGATACGCAGTATTTT
.,TRBJ1-1,TRBV6-8,few,CAISPGVNTEAFF,TGTGCCATCAGTCCGGGAGTGAACACTGAAGCTTTCTTT
TRBD2,TRBJ2-1,TRBV18,.,CASSPGTSGRFYNEQFF,TGTGCCAGCTCACCAGGGACTAGCGGGAGATTCTACAATGAGCAGTTCTTC
TRBD1,TRBJ1-6,TRBV11-3,.,CASSLHQGARSSPLHF,TGTGCCAGCAGTCTACACCAGGGGGCTCGGTCCTCACCCCTCCACTTT
TRBD1,TRBJ1-2,TRBV28,.,CASSHEGQGAWGYTF,TGTGCCAGCAGTCACGAGGGACAGGGGGCGTGGGGCTACACCTTC
TRBD1,TRBJ1-2,TRBV29-1,.,CSVGPGTEGRYTF,TGCAGCGTTGGCCCCGGGACAGAAGGCCGCTACACCTTC
.,TRBJ2-7,TRBV30,.,CAWSVGIGGSGAGEQYF,TGTGCCTGGAGTGTGGGTATAGGAGGAAGTGGGGCTGGAGAGCAGTACTTC
.,TRBJ2-7,TRBV28,.,CASRTTGNEQYF,TGTGCCAGCAGGACTACAGGGAACGAGCAGTACTTC
TRBD1,TRBJ1-1,TRBV18,.,CASSRQGGNTEAFF,TGTGCCAGCTCGCGACAGGGGGGGAACACTGAAGCTTTCTTT
TRBD1,TRBJ1-1,TRBV18,.,CASSPPGQYTEAFF,TGTGCCAGCTCACCACCGGGACAGTACACTGAAGCTTTCTTT
.,TRBJ2-1,TRBV29-1,.,CSVGGLSSPRSPGEQFF,TGCAGCGTTGGTGGACTAAGTAGTCCCCGAAGCCCGGGTGAGCAGTTCTTC
.,TRBJ1-5,TRBV12-5,.,CASGLDVSNGLPQHF,TGTGCTAGTGGTTTGGACGTCTCAAACGGGTTGCCCCAGCATTTT
TRBD2,TRBJ2-7,TRBV5-1,.,CASTPKPSGGLYEQYF,TGCGCCAGCACCCCTAAGCCTAGCGGGGGGCTGTACGAGCAGTACTTC
.,TRBJ1-2,TRBV29-1,once,CSVVRGEGYGYTF,TGCAGCGTTGTACGGGGGGAGGGCTATGGCTACACCTTC
.,TRBJ1-2,TRBV23-1,.,CASSPGTDYGYTF,TGCGCCAGCAGCCCCGGGACGGACTATGGCTACACCTTC
.,TRBJ1-2,TRBV19,.,CAVTGTYGYTF,TGTGCCGTAACAGGGACCTATGGCTACACCTTC
.,TRBJ1-1,TRBV29-1,.,CSVQSDSYTEAFF,TGCAGCGTTCAATCGGACAGCTACACTGAAGCTTTCTTT
.,TRBJ2-2,TRBV5-1,.,CASRPDGNTGELFF,TGCGCCAGCAGACCTGACGGGAACACCGGGGAGCTGTTTTTT
.,TRBJ1-6,TRBV18,.,CASSPPTGGNSPLHF,TGTGCCAGCTCACCACCGACAGGAGGTAATTCACCCCTCCACTTT
TRBD1,TRBJ1-3,TRBV11-3,.,CASSAGGPMGTIYF,TGTGCCAGCAGCGCAGGGGGGCCGATGGGCACCATATATTTT
.,TRBJ1-1,TRBV19,.,CASSGGAAGVTEAFF,TGTGCCAGTAGTGGGGGGGCCGCGGGTGTAACTGAAGCTTTCTTT
TRBD2,TRBJ2-3,TRBV2,.,CASSKNRLAGTDTQYF,TGTGCCAGCAGCAAAAACAGACTAGCGGGCACAGATACGCAGTATTTT
.,TRBJ2-3,TRBV10-2,.,CASKTAGTDTQYF,TGCGCCAGCAAGACAGCCGGCACAGATACGCAGTATTTT
TRBD1,TRBJ2-7,TRBV7-6,.,CASSLAGTGGLYEQYF,TGTGCCAGCAGCTTGGCCGGGACAGGGGGTCTGTACGAGCAGTACTTC
TRBD2,TRBJ2-6,TRBV28,.,CASSPYLLAGGGGANVLTF,TGTGCCAGCAGTCCCTACCTCTTGGCGGGAGGAGGTGGGGCCAACGTCCTGACTTTC
.,TRBJ1-1,TRBV19,.,CASSANTGGSAAFF,TGTGCCAGTAGTGCCAATACCGGGGGCTCAGCCGCTTTCTTT
.,TRBJ2-1,TRBV19,.,CASSILSSYNEQFF,TGTGCCAGTAGTATCCTAAGCTCCTACAATGAGCAGTTCTTC
.,TRBJ2-5,TRBV6-8,.,CASSLNRNQETQYF,TGTGCCAGCAGTTTAAACAGGAACCAAGAGACCCAGTACTTC
.,TRBJ2-2,TRBV18,.,CASSYSGFPGELFF,TGTGCCAGCTCATACTCAGGGTTCCCCGGGGAGCTGTTTTTT